The clone carrying this T cell receptor beta chain was counted between two and nine times. The data were taken from a study of preoperative IRX-2 immunotherapy in early breast cancer. Treatment reported: preoperative locoregional IRX-2 cytokine immunotherapy. V lost 1 base and J lost 3; bases outside the gene matches: 6. This CDR3 is 15 amino acids long. In germline, CDR1 is LNHNV, CDR2 YYDKDF (reference sequence). Only in-frame clones appear in the TCRdb table, and some are missing; sequencing was by immunoSEQ multiplex PCR. Seen here are 24,000 or so clones, about four fifths observed once, and the top ten hold roughly 2.4%.

The receptor's source is a human donor with breast cancer. The chain couples TRBV15 to TRBJ2-7, with 7 bases identical to TRBD1. The source material was lymph node tissue, sampled before IRX-2 immunotherapy. In DNA, the CDR3 is TGTGCCACCAGCAGAGCCCGGGACAGAGACTACGAGCAGTACTTC. This sequence encodes CATSRARDRDYEQYF.